This entry lists 28 T cell receptor beta chains sequenced from one sample in a study of radiotherapy plus CTLA-4 blockade in lung cancer. Data came from immunoSEQ multiplex PCR; TCRdb stores just in-frame clones and leaves some out. Of tens of thousands of clones listed, 70% to 90% are singletons. The material sequenced was peripheral blood, taken from a patient treated with radiotherapy plus ipilimumab. The receptor source for this set is a human donor with non-small cell lung cancer whose response to radiotherapy plus ipilimumab could not be evaluated.

This sequence joins TRBV5-1 and TRBJ2-5; D may be TRBD1 (6 bases). The CDR3 is made up of 15 amino acids. In germline, CDR1 is SGHRS, CDR2 YFSETQ. Trimming stripped 0 bases from V and 5 bases from J, with 14 bases between. CDR3 in DNA: TGCGCCAGCAGCTTGGCCGGCCAGGGGTATGAGACCCAGTACTTC. Its protein is CASSLAGQGYETQYF.

The gene calls are TRBV5-1 and TRBJ2-5, with a weak D call TRBD1 (6 bases). The CDR3 runs 14 residues. The germline gives CDR1 SGHRS, CDR2 YFSETQ. The V gene lost 2 bases and the J gene lost 2 bases, with 10 bases spanning the gap. The CDR3 bases are TGCGCCAGCAGCTTCAAGGACAGTCAAGAGACCCAGTACTTC. Amino acids: CASSFKDSQETQYF.

The CDR3, as DNA: TGTGCCAGCAGCCCCCGCGGGGGGGCGGGCACTGAAGCTTTCTTT. It is translated as CASSPRGGAGTEAFF. The V and J genes are TRBV9 and TRBJ1-1; a weak D match, TRBD1 (6 bases). V dropped 4 bases and J dropped 4 bases, with 17 bases sitting between them. Looked up from germline, CDR1 is SGDLS and CDR2 is YYNGEE. The CDR3 runs 15 residues.

The chain has TRBV5-5 and TRBJ2-1, with 10 positions matching TRBD1. CDR1 is SGHKS, CDR2 YYEKEE, per germline (reference sequence). The junction had 8 bases not matched to a gene; V was cut back by 4 bases and J by 4 bases. The length of the CDR3 is 16 residues. Here the CDR3 reads CASSPMWTGGYNEQFF. The DNA of the CDR3 is TGTGCCAGCAGCCCCATGTGGACAGGGGGGTACAATGAGCAGTTCTTC.

V and J are TRBV6-5 and TRBJ1-6; unclear D gene. The V end lost 9 bases, the J end lost 0 bases, and 12 bases lay between the germline ends. The CDR3 contains 15 residues. Germline-derived CDR1 and CDR2 are MNHEY and SVGAGI. CDR3 in DNA: TGTGCCAGTAGCTTCGTGGGCTCCTATAATTCACCCCTCCACTTT. As protein: CASSFVGSYNSPLHF.

The chain employs TRBV20-1 and TRBJ2-7; 7 bases match TRBD1. The CDR3 length is 11 residues. V was pared by 7 bases and J by 3 bases, with 3 bases of the junction left unmatched. CDR1 is DFQATT, CDR2 SNEGSKA, per germline (reference sequence). The CDR3 loop reads CSGGQYYEQYF. CDR3 DNA: TGCAGTGGGGGACAGTACTACGAGCAGTACTTC.

This clone was detected a few times. The chain is built from TRBV6-1 and TRBJ2-7; a weak D match, TRBD2 (6 bases). The V gene's germline CDR1 is MNHNS and CDR2 SASEGT. The CDR3 totals 11 residues. The V gene lost 0 bases and the J gene lost 9 bases, with 6 bases spanning the gap. The CDR3 nucleotides read TGTGCCAGCAGTGAAGCGGGAGGGCAGTACTTC. Amino acids: CASSEAGGQYF.

The CDR3 protein is CASSDTSGRSYNEQFF. The CDR3, as DNA: TGTGCCAGCAGTGATACTAGCGGACGCTCCTACAATGAGCAGTTCTTC. The J gene is TRBJ2-1, the V gene TRBV7-9; 8 nucleotides line up with TRBD2. CDR1 is SEHNR and CDR2 is FQNEAQ in the germline V gene (reference sequence). V was clipped by 6 bases and J by 0 bases; unmatched bases: 7. This CDR3 has 16 residues.

This clone has just one count. This chain uses TRBV7-6 with TRBJ2-5; 14 bases line up with TRBD2. This CDR3 comprises 16 residues. The trim removed 10 bases at V and 2 bases at J, leaving 9 bases unmatched. Germline V gives CDR1 SGHVS, CDR2 FNYEAQ. CDR3 in DNA: TGTGCCACTTCGACTAGCGGGAGGGCGCGTCAAGAGACCCAGTACTTC. This codes for CATSTSGRARQETQYF.

This rearrangement joins TRBV5-1 to TRBJ2-5; 9 bases line up with TRBD1. The germline CDR1 and CDR2 sequences are SGHRS and YFSETQ. With V trimmed by 1 base and J by 5 bases, 9 bases remained unmatched. The CDR3 spans 16 residues. This CDR3 is CASSLSRTGAGETQYF. The CDR3 nucleotides read TGCGCCAGCAGCTTGTCCCGGACAGGGGCCGGGGAGACCCAGTACTTC.

This clone is labeled medium-sized (0.01 to 0.1%). The chain recombines TRBV10-3 with TRBJ2-3; TRBD2 matches 13 bases. Germline CDR1 ENHRY, CDR2 SYGVKD. V lost 5 bases and J lost 1; bases outside the gene matches: 12. This CDR3 spans 19 amino acids. Here the CDR3 reads CAISLGTSGTPGGTDTQYF. The CDR3 DNA follows: TGTGCCATCAGTCTCGGGACTAGCGGGACCCCAGGGGGCACAGATACGCAGTATTTT.

The rearrangement joins TRBV12-5 to TRBJ2-3; D perhaps matches TRBD1 (6 bases). Per germline, CDR1 LGHNT and CDR2 FRNRAP. The CDR3 is made up of 15 amino acids. Trimming stripped 9 bases from V and 1 base from J, with 17 bases between. CDR3 amino acids: CASQNQGTGTDTQYF. In DNA, the CDR3 is TGTGCTAGCCAGAACCAGGGGACGGGCACAGATACGCAGTATTTT. Supplemented by reference TRBV12-5 and TRBJ2-3, the full variable domain reads DARVTQTPRHKVTEMGQEVTMRCQPILGHNTVFWYRQTMMQGLELLAYFRNRAPLDDSGMPKDRFSAEMPDATLATLKIQPSEPRDSAVYFCASQNQGTGTDTQYFGPGTRLTVL.

V is TRBV18 and J is TRBJ1-1, with D possibly being TRBD1 (5 bases). Trimming took 3 bases from V and 0 from J, leaving 8 bases between them. The CDR3 length is 14 residues. The germline V gene encodes CDR1 KGHSH and CDR2 LQKENI. The CDR3, as DNA: TGTGCCAGCTCACCGGGGGAGGTGAACACTGAAGCTTTCTTT. Its translation: CASSPGEVNTEAFF.

V gene TRBV6-1 combines with J gene TRBJ2-1; 8 bases map to TRBD2. Germline V gives CDR1 MNHNS, CDR2 SASEGT. The CDR3 loop spans 14 amino acids. V shed 7 bases and J 4 bases; nucleotides not matched to a gene: 6. The CDR3: CASKVSGVYNEQFF. The DNA for the CDR3 is TGTGCCAGCAAGGTTAGCGGGGTTTACAATGAGCAGTTCTTC.

The chain carries TRBV7-2 and TRBJ2-2; 11 bases agree with TRBD1. V was clipped by 5 bases and J by 7 bases; unmatched bases: 6. Germline V gives CDR1 SGHTA, CDR2 FQGNSA. CDR3 length: 15 amino acids. The CDR3 loop is CASSPRTGGLGELFF. CDR3 DNA sequence: TGTGCCAGCAGCCCACGGACAGGGGGCCTCGGGGAGCTGTTTTTT.

This chain links TRBV20-1 with TRBJ1-2; D uncertain. Germline-derived CDR1 and CDR2 are DFQATT and SNEGSKA (reference sequence). Trimming removed 4 bases from V and 5 bases from J, with 8 bases in between. This CDR3 has 11 residues. The CDR3 DNA reads TGCAGTGCTACCCGAGAATATGGCTACACCTTC. Translating it yields CSATREYGYTF.

The chain employs TRBV19 and TRBJ1-3; D remains unclear. CDR1 and CDR2 (germline): LNHDA, SQIVND (reference sequence). The V and J ends lost 7 bases and 0 bases respectively, with 10 bases between them. There are 14 residues in the CDR3. CDR3 coding DNA: TGTGCCAGTACTGACACAAACTCTGGAAACACCATATATTTT. Translated: CASTDTNSGNTIYF.

The chain joins TRBV9 to TRBJ2-3, with D perhaps TRBD2 (5 bases). V was shortened by 0 bases and J by 7 bases, with 12 bases between the two germline ends. CDR1 is SGDLS and CDR2 is YYNGEE in the germline V gene. CDR3 length: 14 amino acids. Written as DNA, the CDR3 is TGTGCCAGCAGCGTAGAGCTAGGAGGAAATACGCAGTATTTT. It codes for CASSVELGGNTQYF.

This clone has just a few counts. The genes are TRBV2 and TRBJ2-2; 7 positions match TRBD1. The CDR3 contains 16 residues. V gave up 5 bases and J gave up 3 bases; unmatched junction bases: 9. Germline CDR1 reads SNHLY; CDR2 reads FYNNEI. CDR3 DNA: TGTGCCAGCAGTTACAGTCGGGACAGATACACCGGGGAGCTGTTTTTT. As protein: CASSYSRDRYTGELFF.

This rearrangement joins TRBV6-5 to TRBJ1-5; 7 bases map to TRBD1. CDR1 and CDR2 (germline): MNHEY, SVGAGI. This CDR3 spans 14 amino acids. V shed 5 bases, J shed 5 bases, and the junction held 6 bases outside the gene matches. CDR3 loop: CASSSYRGDQPQHF. CDR3 sequence (DNA): TGTGCCAGCAGTAGCTACAGGGGTGATCAGCCCCAGCATTTT.

This clone was counted between two and nine times. DNA for the CDR3: TGTGCCAGCAGCCCCCCGGGAACCTATAATTCACCCCTCCACTTT. It yields the protein CASSPPGTYNSPLHF. This sequence joins TRBV6-5 and TRBJ1-6, with unresolved D. V lost 6 bases and J lost 2, with 11 bases in between. Germline values: CDR1 MNHEY, CDR2 SVGAGI. The CDR3 is 15 residues long.

V usage is TRBV9 and J usage is TRBJ1-1; the D gene is possibly TRBD1 (5 bases). The CDR3 runs to 14 residues. Per germline, CDR1 SGDLS and CDR2 YYNGEE. Trimming pared 2 bases from V and 4 bases from J, leaving 12 bases between. This CDR3 reads CASSVGGSPTEAFF. CDR3 in DNA: TGTGCCAGCAGCGTGGGGGGGAGTCCCACTGAAGCTTTCTTT.

This clone was counted a few times. The chain is built from TRBV6-6 and TRBJ2-7, with 8 positions matching TRBD2. The germline gives CDR1 MNHNY, CDR2 SVGAGI (reference sequence). V lost 6 bases to trimming and J lost 2 bases; unmatched junction nucleotides: 9. The CDR3 is made up of 15 amino acids. The CDR3 DNA reads TGTGCCAGCAGGCTTACTAGCGGACAAACCTACGAGCAGTACTTC. This sequence encodes CASRLTSGQTYEQYF.

The V and J genes are TRBV28 and TRBJ2-5; TRBD2 matches at 8 bases. The J call may be mistaken, given a closer DNA end match to TRBJ2-7. Germline V lookup: CDR1 MDHEN, CDR2 SYDVKM. This CDR3 is 13 amino acids long. Here the CDR3 DNA reads TGTGCCAGCAGTAACGGGAGGGCCTCCGAGCAGTACTTC. Translating it yields CASSNGRASEQYF.

The J gene is TRBJ2-2, the V gene TRBV19; D possibly corresponds to TRBD2 (7 bases). V was shortened by 5 bases and J by 7 bases, with 17 bases between the two germline ends. Germline CDR1 reads LNHDA; CDR2 reads SQIVND (reference sequence). This CDR3 is built from 15 residues. The CDR3 DNA is TGTGCCAGTAGTGGTCGGGGGGCGCTTAACGGGGAGCTGTTTTTT. This gives the protein CASSGRGALNGELFF.

The rearrangement joins TRBV19 to TRBJ1-1; a possible D gene is TRBD1 (5 bases). V lost 5 bases, J lost 7 bases, and 17 bases lay in between. In germline, CDR1 is LNHDA, CDR2 SQIVND (reference sequence). The CDR3 extends over 14 amino acids. The CDR3: CASSSRQSSFEAFF. The CDR3 coding sequence is TGTGCCAGTAGTTCGAGACAGAGTAGTTTTGAAGCTTTCTTT.

The V and J genes are TRBV10-2 and TRBJ2-7; 9 nucleotides match TRBD1. Losses at the gene ends were 8 bases for V and 6 bases for J; bases not matched to a gene: 14. Germline CDR1 reads WSHSY; CDR2 reads SAAADI. The CDR3 is 15 residues long. The CDR3 sequence is CASVPTGGFSREQYF. In DNA form, the CDR3 reads TGCGCCAGCGTGCCAACAGGGGGCTTTTCTCGCGAGCAGTACTTC.

The chain uses TRBV7-8 and TRBJ2-5; no clear D gene. V shed 1 base and J shed 1 base, with 10 bases lying between them. CDR3 length: 15 amino acids. The germline CDR1 and CDR2 sequences are SGHVS and FQNEAQ. The CDR3 nucleotides are TGTGCCAGCAGCTTAGGTCGCGGAGTCCAAGAGACCCAGTACTTC. This codes for CASSLGRGVQETQYF.